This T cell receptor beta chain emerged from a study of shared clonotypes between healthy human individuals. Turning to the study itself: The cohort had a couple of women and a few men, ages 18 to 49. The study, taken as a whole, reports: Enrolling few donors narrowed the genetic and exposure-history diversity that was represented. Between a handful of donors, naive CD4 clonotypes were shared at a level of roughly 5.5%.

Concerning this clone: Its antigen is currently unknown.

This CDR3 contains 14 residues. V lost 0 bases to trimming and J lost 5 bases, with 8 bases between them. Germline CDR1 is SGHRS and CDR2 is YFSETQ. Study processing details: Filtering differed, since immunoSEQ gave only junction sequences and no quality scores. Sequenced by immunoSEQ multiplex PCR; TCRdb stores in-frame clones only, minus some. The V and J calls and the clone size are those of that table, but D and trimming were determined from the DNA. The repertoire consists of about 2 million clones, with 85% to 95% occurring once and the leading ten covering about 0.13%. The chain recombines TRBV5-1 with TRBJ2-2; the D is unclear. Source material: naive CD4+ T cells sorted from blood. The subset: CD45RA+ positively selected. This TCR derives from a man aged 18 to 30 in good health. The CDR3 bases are TGCGCCAGCAGCTTGGATCGACGGACCGGGGAGCTGTTTTTT. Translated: CASSLDRRTGELFF.